The clone carrying this TCR beta chain has a count of ten or more. No antigen is known for it. This CDR3 has 13 residues. The V gene's germline CDR1 is MNHEY and CDR2 SMNVEV (reference sequence). The V gene lost 4 bases and the J gene lost 0 bases, with 3 bases spanning the gap. The data stem from a study of human T cells and chemical hapten exposure. Study-level background: There were weekly diphenylcyclopropenone doses to the scalp for patients throughout the roughly 23-week study.

Time point here: pre-sensitization, week 0. Treatment of the sample: therapeutic diphenylcyclopropenone sensitization with weekly scalp DPC. General study points: Compared to controls, expanded TCRs made significantly more large clusters of similar CDR3s.

Via MiXCR, TCRdb re-called the RACE reads, giving one row per CDR3 protein. The table lists approximately 400,000 distinct CDR3 sequences, around 5.5% of them singletons. The rearrangement uses TRBV27 and TRBJ2-2, with D unresolved. Material: whole blood, obtained in connection with sensitization to the hapten diphenylcyclopropenone (DPC). The clonotype was recovered from a woman aged 50 to 60 with alopecia areata. Some clones in this sample may be carry-over from other donors' samples. The CDR3 DNA is TGTGCCAGCAGTTACGCGAACACCGGGGAGCTGTTTTTT. Translation gives CASSYANTGELFF.